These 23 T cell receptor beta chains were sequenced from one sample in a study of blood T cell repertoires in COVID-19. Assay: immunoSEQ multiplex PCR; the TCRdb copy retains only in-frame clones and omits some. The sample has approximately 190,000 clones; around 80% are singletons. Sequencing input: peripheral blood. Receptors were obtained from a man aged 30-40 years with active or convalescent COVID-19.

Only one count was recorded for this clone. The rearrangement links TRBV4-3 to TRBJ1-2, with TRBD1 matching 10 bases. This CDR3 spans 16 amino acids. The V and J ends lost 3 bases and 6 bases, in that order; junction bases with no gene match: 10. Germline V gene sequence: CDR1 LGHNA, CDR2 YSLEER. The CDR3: CASSHRRDRGVDGYTF. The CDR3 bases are TGCGCCAGCAGCCATCGCCGGGACAGGGGCGTCGATGGCTACACCTTC.

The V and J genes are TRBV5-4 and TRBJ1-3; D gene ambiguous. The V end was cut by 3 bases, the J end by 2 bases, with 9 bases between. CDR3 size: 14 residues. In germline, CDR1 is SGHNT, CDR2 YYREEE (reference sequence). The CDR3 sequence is CASSYPGAGNTIYF. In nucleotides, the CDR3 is TGTGCCAGCAGCTACCCCGGGGCTGGAAACACCATATATTTT.

The CDR3 here is CASSLGRQGNADYGYTF. The CDR3 coding sequence is TGTGCCAGCAGCTTGGGTCGGCAGGGGAATGCGGACTATGGCTACACCTTC. V usage is TRBV5-5 and J usage is TRBJ1-2; TRBD1 is a possible D gene (6 bases). V lost 0 bases to trimming and J lost 3 bases, with 18 bases between them. The CDR3 covers 17 residues. CDR1 and CDR2 from the germline V gene are SGHKS and YYEKEE (reference sequence).

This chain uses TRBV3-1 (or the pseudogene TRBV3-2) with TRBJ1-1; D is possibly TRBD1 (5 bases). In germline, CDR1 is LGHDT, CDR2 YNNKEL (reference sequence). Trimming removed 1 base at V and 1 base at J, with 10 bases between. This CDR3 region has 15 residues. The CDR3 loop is CASSQGGRANTEAFF. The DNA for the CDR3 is TGTGCCAGCAGCCAAGGGGGGAGGGCGAACACTGAAGCTTTCTTT.

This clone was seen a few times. CDR3 in DNA: TGTGCCAGTAGTATAGATTCGGGGTATCAGCCCCAGCATTTT. Translation gives CASSIDSGYQPQHF. The rearrangement joins TRBV19 to TRBJ1-5, with D hard to call. CDR3 size: 14 residues. The germline gives CDR1 LNHDA, CDR2 SQIVND (reference sequence). Trimming pared 0 bases from V and 5 bases from J, leaving 8 bases between. Looking up the rest from reference TRBV19 and TRBJ1-5 gives the full variable domain: DGGITQSPKYLFRKEGQNVTLSCEQNLNHDAMYWYRQDPGQGLRLIYYSQIVNDFQKGDIAEGYSVSREKKESFPLTVTSAQKNPTAFYLCASSIDSGYQPQHFGDGTRLSIL.

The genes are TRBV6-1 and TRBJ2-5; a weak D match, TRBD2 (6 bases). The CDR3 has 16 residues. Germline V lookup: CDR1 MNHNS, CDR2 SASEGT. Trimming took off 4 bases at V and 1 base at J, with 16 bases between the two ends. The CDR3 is CASSVGSGGTQETQYF. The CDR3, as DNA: TGTGCCAGCAGTGTTGGTTCTGGAGGGACCCAAGAGACCCAGTACTTC.

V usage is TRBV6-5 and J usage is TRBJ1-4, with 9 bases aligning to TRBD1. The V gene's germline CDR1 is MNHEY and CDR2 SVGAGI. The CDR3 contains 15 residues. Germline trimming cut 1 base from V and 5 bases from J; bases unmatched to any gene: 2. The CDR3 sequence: CASSYYGTGNEKLFF. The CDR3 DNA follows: TGTGCCAGCAGTTACTACGGGACAGGGAATGAAAAACTGTTTTTT.

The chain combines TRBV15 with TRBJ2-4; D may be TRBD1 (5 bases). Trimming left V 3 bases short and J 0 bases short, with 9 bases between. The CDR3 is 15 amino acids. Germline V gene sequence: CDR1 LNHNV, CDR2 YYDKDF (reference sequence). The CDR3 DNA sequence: TGTGCCACCAGCAGCGACAGTCGAGCCAAAAACATTCAGTACTTC. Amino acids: CATSSDSRAKNIQYF. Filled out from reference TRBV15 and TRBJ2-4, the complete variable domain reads DAMVIQNPRYQVTQFGKPVTLSCSQTLNHNVMYWYQQKSSQAPKLLFHYYDKDFNNEADTPDNFQSRRPNTSFCFLDIRSPGLGDTAMYLCATSSDSRAKNIQYFGAGTRLSVL.

CDR3 sequence: CASSLVAHRDNEQFF. The CDR3 DNA follows: TGTGCCAGCAGCTTGGTAGCCCACAGGGACAATGAGCAGTTCTTC. V and J are TRBV5-4 and TRBJ2-1; possibly TRBD1 for D (6 bases). Germline CDR1 reads SGHNT; CDR2 reads YYREEE (reference sequence). The length of the CDR3 is 15 residues. Trimming cost V 0 bases and J 5 bases, with 12 bases left between them.

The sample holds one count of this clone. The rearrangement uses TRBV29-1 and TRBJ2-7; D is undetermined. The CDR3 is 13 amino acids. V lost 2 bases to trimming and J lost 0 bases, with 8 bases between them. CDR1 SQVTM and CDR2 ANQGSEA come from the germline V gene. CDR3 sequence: CSVEPESSYEQYF. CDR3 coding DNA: TGCAGCGTTGAACCGGAGAGCTCCTACGAGCAGTACTTC.

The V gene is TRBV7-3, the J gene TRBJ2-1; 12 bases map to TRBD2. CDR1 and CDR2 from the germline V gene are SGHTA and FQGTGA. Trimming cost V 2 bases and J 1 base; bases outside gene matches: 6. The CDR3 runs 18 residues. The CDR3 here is CASSLLAGGLGSYNEQFF. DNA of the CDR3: TGTGCCAGCAGCTTACTAGCGGGGGGGCTTGGGTCCTACAATGAGCAGTTCTTC.

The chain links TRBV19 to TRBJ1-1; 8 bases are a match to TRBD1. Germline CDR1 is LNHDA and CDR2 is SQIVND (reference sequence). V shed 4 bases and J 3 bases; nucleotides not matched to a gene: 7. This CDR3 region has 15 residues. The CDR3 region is CASSSPDRGHTEAFF. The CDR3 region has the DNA TGTGCCAGTAGTAGTCCCGACAGGGGACACACTGAAGCTTTCTTT.

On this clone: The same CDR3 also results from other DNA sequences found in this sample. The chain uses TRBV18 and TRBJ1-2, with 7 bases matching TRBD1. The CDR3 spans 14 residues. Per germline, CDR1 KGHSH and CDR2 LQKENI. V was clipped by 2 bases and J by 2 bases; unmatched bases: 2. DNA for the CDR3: TGTGCCAGCTCACCAACAGGGGTAAACTATGGCTACACCTTC. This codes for CASSPTGVNYGYTF.

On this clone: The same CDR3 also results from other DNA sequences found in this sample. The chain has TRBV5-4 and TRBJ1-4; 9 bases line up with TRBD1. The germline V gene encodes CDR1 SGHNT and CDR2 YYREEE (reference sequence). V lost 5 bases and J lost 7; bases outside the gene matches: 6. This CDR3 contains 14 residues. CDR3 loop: CASSRDRGGEKLFF. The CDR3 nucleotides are TGTGCCAGCAGTCGTGACAGGGGGGGTGAAAAACTGTTTTTT.

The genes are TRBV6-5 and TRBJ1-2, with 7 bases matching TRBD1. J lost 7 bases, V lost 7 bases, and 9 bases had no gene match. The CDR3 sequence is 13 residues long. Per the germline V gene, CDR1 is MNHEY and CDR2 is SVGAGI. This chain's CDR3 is CASKGDSWGGYTF. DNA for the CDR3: TGTGCCAGCAAAGGGGACAGCTGGGGTGGCTACACCTTC.

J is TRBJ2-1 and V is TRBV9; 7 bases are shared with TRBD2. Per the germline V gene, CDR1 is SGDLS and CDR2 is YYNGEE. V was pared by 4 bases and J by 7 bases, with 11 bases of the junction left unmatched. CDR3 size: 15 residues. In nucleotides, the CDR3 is TGTGCCAGCAGCCCCGCTGGGCGGGAGTGGAATGAGCAGTTCTTC. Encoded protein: CASSPAGREWNEQFF.

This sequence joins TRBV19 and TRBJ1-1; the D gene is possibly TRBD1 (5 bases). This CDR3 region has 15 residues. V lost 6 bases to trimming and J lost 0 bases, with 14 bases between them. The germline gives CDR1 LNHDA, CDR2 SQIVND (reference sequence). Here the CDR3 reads CASRSVGHLNTEAFF. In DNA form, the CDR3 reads TGTGCCAGTAGGTCAGTCGGACACTTGAACACTGAAGCTTTCTTT.

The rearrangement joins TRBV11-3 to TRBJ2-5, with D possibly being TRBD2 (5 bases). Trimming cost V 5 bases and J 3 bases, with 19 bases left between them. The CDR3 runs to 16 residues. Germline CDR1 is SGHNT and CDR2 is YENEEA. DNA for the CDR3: TGTGCCAGCAGCCAAATCCGGGGTTCCGGGAAAGAGACCCAGTACTTC. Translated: CASSQIRGSGKETQYF.

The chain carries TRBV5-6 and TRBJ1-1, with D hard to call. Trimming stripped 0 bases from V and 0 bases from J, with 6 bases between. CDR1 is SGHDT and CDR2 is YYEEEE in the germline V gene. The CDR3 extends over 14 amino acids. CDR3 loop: CASSLARMNTEAFF. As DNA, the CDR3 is TGTGCCAGCAGCTTGGCGCGGATGAACACTGAAGCTTTCTTT.

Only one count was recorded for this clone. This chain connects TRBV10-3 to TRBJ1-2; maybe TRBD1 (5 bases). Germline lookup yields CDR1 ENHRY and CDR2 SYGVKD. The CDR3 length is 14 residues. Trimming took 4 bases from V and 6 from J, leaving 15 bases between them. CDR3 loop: CAISVRGSEDGYTF. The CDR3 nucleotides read TGTGCCATCAGTGTACGGGGGAGTGAGGATGGCTACACCTTC.

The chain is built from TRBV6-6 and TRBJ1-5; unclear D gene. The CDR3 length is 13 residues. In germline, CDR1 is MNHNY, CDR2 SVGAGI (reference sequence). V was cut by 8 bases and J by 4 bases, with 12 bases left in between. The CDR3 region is CASGAHWNQPQHF. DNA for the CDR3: TGTGCCAGCGGAGCCCACTGGAATCAGCCCCAGCATTTT.

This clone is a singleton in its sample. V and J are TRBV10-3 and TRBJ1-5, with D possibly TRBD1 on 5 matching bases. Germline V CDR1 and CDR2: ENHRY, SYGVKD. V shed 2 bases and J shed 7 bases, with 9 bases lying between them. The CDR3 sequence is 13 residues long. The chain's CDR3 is CAISEAGDQPQHF. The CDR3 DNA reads TGTGCCATCAGTGAGGCGGGGGACCAGCCCCAGCATTTT.

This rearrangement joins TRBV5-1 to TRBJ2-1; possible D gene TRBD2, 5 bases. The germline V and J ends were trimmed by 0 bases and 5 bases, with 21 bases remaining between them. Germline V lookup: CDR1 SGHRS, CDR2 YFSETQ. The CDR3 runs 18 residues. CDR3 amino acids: CASSLVGVGGFLNNEQFF. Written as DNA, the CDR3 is TGCGCCAGCAGCTTGGTCGGAGTCGGCGGGTTTTTAAACAATGAGCAGTTCTTC. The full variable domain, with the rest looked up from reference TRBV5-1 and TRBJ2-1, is KAGVTQTPRYLIKTRGQQVTLSCSPISGHRSVSWYQQTPGQGLQFLFEYFSETQRNKGNFPGRFSGRQFSNSRSEMNVSTLELGDSALYLCASSLVGVGGFLNNEQFFGPGTRLTVL.